A selection of T cell receptor beta chains follows, all from one sample in a study of CD8 T cells in ankylosing spondylitis. TCRdb reprocessed the 5' RACE reads via MiXCR and lists one record per CDR3 protein. The sample consists of around 430,000 distinct CDR3 sequences, about a sixth of them appearing once. Sequenced input: blood, either unsorted or a sorted T cell fraction (not recorded which). These receptors originate from a male donor with ankylosing spondylitis. The CDR3 runs from the conserved cysteine through the conserved F or W. A D gene is named only where the DNA matches it firmly. Clone sizes are given selectively: once, few, many, or a class where the clone is expanded.

TRBV6-1,TRBJ1-2,NA,TRBD1,16,TGTGCCAGCAGTACATACGGGACAGGGGGTAACTATGGCTACACCTTC,CASSTYGTGGNYGYTF
TRBV2,TRBJ1-5,NA,NA,12,TGTGCCAGCAGAATCAGGTCTCAGCCCCAGCATTTT,CASRIRSQPQHF
TRBV4-1,TRBJ2-5,NA,NA,14,TGCGCCAGCAGCCAGGGACCGAACCAAGAGACCCAGTACTTC,CASSQGPNQETQYF
TRBV2,TRBJ2-5,NA,NA,14,TGTGCCACCCGGATGGAGGGCGGGCAAGAGACCCAGTACTTC,CATRMEGGQETQYF
TRBV10-3,TRBJ2-7,NA,TRBD2,16,TGTGCCATCAGTGAGTCGATTCCAGCGGGGGGACTTGGGCAGTACTTC,CAISESIPAGGLGQYF
TRBV20-1,TRBJ2-3,few,TRBD2,13,TGCAGTGCTACCGGGGGGGCGGTAGATACGCAGTATTTT,CSATGGAVDTQYF
TRBV7-3,TRBJ2-1,many,NA,16,TGTGCCAGCAGCTTATCCCAGGGAGGATCCTACAATGAGCAGTTCTTC,CASSLSQGGSYNEQFF
TRBV7-2,TRBJ2-7,NA,TRBD2,17,TGTGCCAGCAGCTTAGCGACTAGCGGGGGGTACTCCTACGAGCAGTACTTC,CASSLATSGGYSYEQYF
TRBV6-1,TRBJ2-1,NA,NA,13,TGTGCCAGCAGTCCCTACACGGGGGTTGAGCAGTTCTTC,CASSPYTGVEQFF
TRBV5-1,TRBJ2-7,few,TRBD1,16,TGCGCCAGCAGCTTGGAAGGACAGGGGTACTCCTACGAGCAGTACTTC,CASSLEGQGYSYEQYF
TRBV4-3,TRBJ2-3,NA,NA,17,TGCGCCAGCAGCCAAGGTGGCGGGACCCACGGCACAGATACGCAGTATTTT,CASSQGGGTHGTDTQYF
TRBV10-2,TRBJ2-3,NA,TRBD2,17,TGCGCCAGCAGTGAGCCCGCGGGAGGAGGAACAAAAGATACGCAGTATTTT,CASSEPAGGGTKDTQYF
TRBV20-1,TRBJ2-2,NA,NA,14,TGCAGTGCTACACCTGCTCAGAACACCGGGGAGCTGTTTTTT,CSATPAQNTGELFF
TRBV7-9,TRBJ2-5,few,NA,14,TGTGCCAGCAGTTACCGGGGGGCAGGGGAGACCCAGTACTTC,CASSYRGAGETQYF
TRBV6-1,TRBJ2-2,few,TRBD2,15,TGTGTCCTCGGTTCAGCGGGGGGGCGAACCGGGGAGCTGTTTTTT,CVLGSAGGRTGELFF
TRBV29-1,TRBJ1-2,few,TRBD1,14,TGCAGCGCTCACCCTGGGGGGACAGGGAATGGCTACACCTTC,CSAHPGGTGNGYTF
TRBV12-3/TRBV12-4,TRBJ2-2,medium-sized,NA,14,TGTGCCAGCAGTTCGGGACATAACACCGGGGAGCTGTTTTTT,CASSSGHNTGELFF
TRBV27,TRBJ1-1,NA,NA,14,TGTGCCAGCAGATCACAGCCCATGAACACTGAAGCTTTCTTT,CASRSQPMNTEAFF
TRBV13,TRBJ2-5,many,TRBD1,14,TGTGCCAGCAGCTTGACAGGGGGCTTGGAGACCCAGTACTTC,CASSLTGGLETQYF
TRBV20-1,TRBJ2-1,NA,NA,14,TGCAGTGCTAGTGTAGCGGCGGTAACCAATGAGCAGTTCTTC,CSASVAAVTNEQFF
TRBV20-1,TRBJ1-6,NA,TRBD1,17,TGCAGTGCTAGAGCCCAGGACAGGGAACCCTATAATTCACCCCTCCACTTT,CSARAQDREPYNSPLHF
TRBV7-8,TRBJ2-3,NA,TRBD1,17,TGTGCCAGCAGCTCCCTACCGGGACAGGGTTCGGGAGATACGCAGTATTTT,CASSSLPGQGSGDTQYF
TRBV9,TRBJ1-5,once,NA,20,TGTGCCAGCAGCGCCATCCGGGGCGGGACGGGCGTTGGTGGCAATCAGCCCCAGCATTTT,CASSAIRGGTGVGGNQPQHF
TRBV5-4,TRBJ2-3,NA,NA,13,TGTGCCAGCAGCGGACAGACGGGAGATACGCAGTATTTT,CASSGQTGDTQYF
TRBV20-1,TRBJ1-2,many,NA,12,TGCAGTGCTAGAGAGGGGAATTCTGGCTACACCTTC,CSAREGNSGYTF
TRBV20-1,TRBJ1-2,NA,NA,16,TGCAGTGCCCCCCCGGGCGTGGGGGCTCGGTGGAATGGCTACACCTTC,CSAPPGVGARWNGYTF
TRBV15,TRBJ1-1,NA,NA,14,TGTGCCACCAGCAGGAACCGGGGGAGCGCTGAAGCTTTCTTT,CATSRNRGSAEAFF
TRBV19,TRBJ1-2,NA,TRBD1,16,TGTGCCAGTAGTATCGGTCGGGACAGGGGGAGAGGTGGCTACACCTTC,CASSIGRDRGRGGYTF
TRBV7-8,TRBJ1-4,NA,NA,15,TGTGCCAGCAGCTTAGAAACAGGGAAAGAGGAAAAACTGTTTTTT,CASSLETGKEEKLFF
TRBV12-3/TRBV12-4,TRBJ2-5,few,NA,11,TGTGCCAGCAGTCCCGGTGGGGGCCAGTACTTC,CASSPGGGQYF
TRBV29-1,TRBJ2-7,many,NA,12,TGCAGCGTTGAAGGGGGGGACTACGAGCAGTACTTC,CSVEGGDYEQYF
TRBV28,TRBJ2-7,many,TRBD2,14,TGTGCCAGCAGTATCGCCGGGACTAGCATCGAGCAGTACTTC,CASSIAGTSIEQYF
TRBV12-3/TRBV12-4,TRBJ2-1,NA,TRBD1,15,TGTGCCAGCAGGATTTACGACAGGGACTACAATGAGCAGTTCTTC,CASRIYDRDYNEQFF
TRBV20-1,TRBJ2-7,few,TRBD2,17,TGCAGTGCTGCCCCTACCCTGGGACTAGCGGGGGGGGACGAGCAGTACTTC,CSAAPTLGLAGGDEQYF
TRBV6-5,TRBJ2-2,NA,TRBD2,18,TGTGCCAGCAGTTACTCGGCGTTAGCGGGAGAGTTTGGCGGGGAGCTGTTTTTT,CASSYSALAGEFGGELFF
TRBV25-1,TRBJ2-1,few,TRBD1,14,TGTGCCAGCAGTGGGGACAGGGTATACAATGAGCAGTTCTTC,CASSGDRVYNEQFF
TRBV24-1,TRBJ2-3,NA,NA,17,TGTGCCACCAGTGATCCCTCGGCGGCATCGGGAACAGATACGCAGTATTTT,CATSDPSAASGTDTQYF
TRBV5-1,TRBJ1-4,few,NA,14,TGCGCCAGCAGCCCATTCGAGCTTAATGAAAAACTGTTTTTT,CASSPFELNEKLFF
TRBV5-1,TRBJ2-3,NA,TRBD2,17,TGCGCCAGCAGCTTGGCGACTAGCGGGACATTCACAGATACGCAGTATTTT,CASSLATSGTFTDTQYF
TRBV11-2,TRBJ1-1,NA,TRBD1,18,TGTGCCAGCAGCTTACGGCCGACAGGGGCGAGTAGGAACACTGAAGCTTTCTTT,CASSLRPTGASRNTEAFF
TRBV20-1,TRBJ2-7,few,NA,15,TGCAGTGCTAGAGATCAGAAGGGACTCCCCTACGAGCAGTACTTC,CSARDQKGLPYEQYF